This TCR beta chain was captured by sequencing in a study of blood T cell repertoires in COVID-19. Whole-study context: Whether acute or convalescent, the COVID-19 samples came from the United States, Italy and Spain. In each case, the material was cDNA or gDNA derived from T cells, B-cell-depleted T cells, or PBMCs.

Enrollment of patients from Seattle took place during active infection, with longitudinal follow-up. Measured with immunoSEQ multiplex PCR; TCRdb has only the in-frame clones, and not every one. The repertoire has some 310,000 clones, 90% of them found once; the top ten carry around 0.98%. The CDR3 length is 16 residues. V was pared by 1 base and J by 6 bases, with 15 bases between. Per the germline V gene, CDR1 is LGHNA and CDR2 is YSLEER. The chain employs TRBV4-3 and TRBJ2-2, with D perhaps matching TRBD2 (5 bases). The source material was peripheral blood. The receptor was derived from a woman aged 40 to 55 with COVID-19, enrolled during active disease. The CDR3 loop reads CASSQVAGLTSGELFF. In DNA form, the CDR3 reads TGCGCCAGCAGCCAAGTTGCTGGACTGACATCCGGGGAGCTGTTTTTT.